This TCR beta chain was observed in a study of regulatory T cells in long-lasting Graves disease. Germline values: CDR1 KGHDR, CDR2 SFDVKD. This CDR3 has 14 amino acids. The ends lost 7 bases at V and 8 bases at J; junction bases unmatched: 9. Documented time point: newly diagnosed GD, antithyroid drugs for less than 3 months. RNA extracted from PBMCs served as the sequencing template. In its sample, this clonotype was seen many times. Antigen: not known. HTBI primers from iRepertoire and Arm-PCR of CDR3 regions yielded the TCR beta libraries. TCRdb fed the multiplex PCR reads into MiXCR, producing one record per CDR3 protein. Of 350,000 to 400,000 distinct CDR3 sequences listed, 16% are singletons. Overall study results and limits: New patients shared roughly 1,000 public clonotypes, fewer than the approximately 2,500 shared by persistent patients.

Another study also made use of these data, one on T cells in Graves' hyperthyroidism and ophthalmopathy. That publication notes: Graves' hyperthyroidism is called stable when ophthalmopathy does not progress within 18 months. Ophthalmopathy cases were set apart from stable hyperthyroidism by a 13 V-J model.

The clonotype was recovered from a woman in her late teens or twenties with Graves disease. Sequenced material: peripheral blood mononuclear cells (PBMCs), taken at new diagnosis, from a patient treated with antithyroid drugs. This sequence joins TRBV24-1 and TRBJ1-4; the match to TRBD1 covers 7 bases. The CDR3 bases are TGTGCCACCAGCGACGTACGACAGGGAGAAAAACTGTTTTTT. It translates to CATSDVRQGEKLFF.